This TCR beta chain was captured in a study of blood T cell repertoires in COVID-19. Enrolled during active infection, Seattle patients were then followed longitudinally. Assay used: immunoSEQ multiplex PCR; TCRdb lists only in-frame clones, some missing. Counted here are about 340,000 clones, about 90% occurring once; the ten biggest clones make up about 7.3%. Trimming removed 6 bases from V and 3 bases from J; junction bases left unmatched: 11. This CDR3 comprises 15 residues. Germline-derived CDR1 and CDR2 are SEHNR and FQNEAQ (reference sequence). This sequence originates from a woman between 65 and 79 years old with COVID-19, enrolled during active disease. The rearrangement uses TRBV7-9 and TRBJ2-7; 7 bases fit TRBD1. The sample comprised peripheral blood. The CDR3 is CASRNRTGGVYEQYF. CDR3 nucleotides: TGTGCCAGCAGGAACAGGACAGGTGGAGTCTACGAGCAGTACTTC.